A single sample gave rise to the 10 T cell receptor beta chains below, sequenced in a study of identifying expanded T cells in peripheral blood (dated by TCRdb to between 2018 and 2020). The library came from the immunoSEQ multiplex PCR assay. The table was pulled from immuneACCESS by TCRdb, which kept in-frame rearrangements only. Such tables lose some clones; where checked, under half of the loss comes from unresolved V genes, and the rest has no known cause. The sample table shows about 81,000 clones, and 84% are seen once. The top ten hold less than 20% of the sample. The source material was blood. Every receptor here comes from a person between 18 and 70 years old in good health.

This clone was counted between two and nine times. This chain joins TRBV6-1 and TRBJ1-5; D is undetermined. Trimming stripped 2 bases from V and 0 bases from J, with 11 bases between. The CDR3 is 16 residues long. From germline, CDR1 is MNHNS and CDR2 SASEGT. The CDR3 nucleotides read TGTGCCAGCAGTGAACTTTCGGAATATAGCAATCAGCCCCAGCATTTT. This gives the protein CASSELSEYSNQPQHF.

V is TRBV7-6 and J is TRBJ1-4; D ambiguous. Germline V gene lookup returns CDR1 SGHVS and CDR2 FNYEAQ. This CDR3 has 13 residues. With 6 bases removed from V and 5 bases from J, the gap between germline ends came to 10 bases. The CDR3 spells CASSLGYNEKLFF. CDR3 sequence (DNA): TGTGCCAGCAGTTTGGGGTACAATGAAAAACTGTTTTTT.

The V gene is TRBV5-4, the J gene TRBJ2-3, with D unclear. The ends were cut back, 3 bases at V and 2 bases at J, with 13 bases in the middle. The V gene's germline CDR1 is SGHNT and CDR2 YYREEE (reference sequence). The CDR3 length is 15 residues. CDR3 loop: CASSSQRPATDTQYF. The CDR3 DNA is TGTGCCAGCAGCTCGCAAAGGCCCGCCACAGATACGCAGTATTTT.

V usage is TRBV27 and J usage is TRBJ2-7, with 11 positions matching TRBD1. Germline CDR1 MNHEY, CDR2 SMNVEV (reference sequence). V shed 3 bases, J shed 4 bases, and the junction held 2 bases outside the gene matches. CDR3 length: 14 amino acids. CDR3 DNA: TGTGCCAGCAGTTTTGGGACAGGGGGGTACGAGCAGTACTTC. Protein sequence: CASSFGTGGYEQYF.

This rearrangement joins TRBV12-2 to TRBJ2-3; TRBD2, the table's D call, lacks a check against the DNA. TRBV12-2 is reported as a pseudogene. The CDR3 runs 19 residues. CDR3 protein: CASRLTSGTSRNSTDTQYF. The CDR3 DNA is TGTGCAAGTCGCTTGACTTCCGGGACTAGCAGGAATAGCACAGATACGCAGTATTTT.

V usage is TRBV18 and J usage is TRBJ2-1; D not resolved. The CDR3 has 13 residues. Trimming left V 6 bases short and J 5 bases short, with 11 bases between. Germline V CDR1 and CDR2: KGHSH, LQKENI. DNA for the CDR3: TGTGCCAGCTCTTATGGACCGAACAATGAGCAGTTCTTC. Translation: CASSYGPNNEQFF.

The chain combines TRBV2 with TRBJ2-5; TRBD2 aligns across 11 bases. V trimming: 6 bases; J trimming: 4 bases; junction bases outside the gene matches: 10. The CDR3 is 16 amino acids. Germline CDR1 SNHLY, CDR2 FYNNEI. CDR3 in amino acids: CASSKLAGVVGETQYF. CDR3 nucleotides: TGTGCCAGCAGCAAACTAGCGGGAGTGGTGGGAGAGACCCAGTACTTC. Full variable domain (remainder filled in from reference TRBV2 and TRBJ2-5): EPEVTQTPSHQVTQMGQEVILRCVPISNHLYFYWYRQILGQKVEFLVSFYNNEISEKSEIFDDQFSVERPDGSNFTLKIRSTKLEDSAMYFCASSKLAGVVGETQYFGPGTRLLVL.

The chain recombines TRBV15 with TRBJ1-5, with D hard to call. V was pared by 0 bases and J by 6 bases, with 12 bases between. CDR1 and CDR2 from the germline V gene are LNHNV and YYDKDF (reference sequence). This CDR3 is built from 15 residues. CDR3 in DNA: TGTGCCACCAGCAGAGATCTCGCCCAGTCTCAGCCCCAGCATTTT. This codes for CATSRDLAQSQPQHF.

The chain joins TRBV7-6 to TRBJ2-2; TRBD2 might be the D (6 bases). In germline, CDR1 is SGHVS, CDR2 FNYEAQ. This CDR3 comprises 15 residues. Trimming removed 2 bases at V and 4 bases at J, with 11 bases between. The CDR3 is CASSLRRAATGELFF. For the CDR3, the DNA is TGTGCCAGCAGCTTAAGGAGGGCGGCCACCGGGGAGCTGTTTTTT.

The chain uses TRBV9 and TRBJ2-1, with D tentatively TRBD2 (6 bases). The CDR3 is 16 residues long. Between the trimmed V and J ends, which lost 0 bases and 0 bases, there was a span of 10 bases. CDR1 and CDR2 (germline): SGDLS, YYNGEE. In DNA, the CDR3 is TGTGCCAGCAGCGTAGGGCGACTAGGCTCCTACAATGAGCAGTTCTTC. It encodes CASSVGRLGSYNEQFF.